The 27 T cell receptor beta chains presented below share a single source sample, sequenced in a study of T cells in localized non-small cell lung cancer. Assay used: immunoSEQ multiplex PCR; TCRdb lists only in-frame clones, some missing. This sample has under 150,000 clones; 89% occur once, and the top ten carry around 1.7%. This material consisted of peripheral blood, taken before any cancer treatment. The receptor set was obtained from a female donor at least 60 years old with stage I lung adenocarcinoma.

CDR3 loop: CASSLTSLADTQYF. CDR3 sequence (DNA): TGCGCCAGCAGCTTGACTAGTTTGGCAGATACGCAGTATTTT. This chain links TRBV5-1 with TRBJ2-3; the D gene is possibly TRBD2 (5 bases). V gave up 1 base and J gave up 4 bases, with 10 bases separating them. This CDR3 contains 14 residues. Germline values: CDR1 SGHRS, CDR2 YFSETQ.

The V and J genes are TRBV5-1 and TRBJ2-1, with 9 bases lining up with TRBD2. V dropped 2 bases and J dropped 7; count of bases not matched to a gene: 10. CDR1 and CDR2 (germline): SGHRS, YFSETQ. CDR3 length equals 16 residues. The CDR3 region is CASSLPGTSSPNEQFF. CDR3 DNA sequence: TGCGCCAGCAGCTTACCCGGGACTAGCAGCCCTAATGAGCAGTTCTTC.

V gene TRBV5-5 combines with J gene TRBJ2-1, with a weak D call TRBD2 (6 bases). V was clipped by 2 bases and J by 4 bases, with 13 bases between them. This CDR3 is 15 amino acids long. Germline CDR1 is SGHKS and CDR2 is YYEKEE (reference sequence). DNA for the CDR3: TGTGCCAGCAGCTTTGGCGGGGTAGGTTACAATGAGCAGTTCTTC. This sequence encodes CASSFGGVGYNEQFF.

The chain carries TRBV10-3 and TRBJ1-2; D possibly corresponds to TRBD1 (5 bases). This CDR3 is built from 11 residues. V lost 4 bases, J lost 8 bases, and 8 bases lay in between. The germline V gene has CDR1 ENHRY and CDR2 SYGVKD. The chain's CDR3 is CAISGRAGYTF. The CDR3, as DNA: TGTGCCATCAGTGGCAGGGCGGGCTACACCTTC.

V usage is TRBV9 and J usage is TRBJ2-3; 9 bases match TRBD2. The J segment lost 5 bases and the V segment lost 1 base, leaving 5 bases of the junction unmatched. Germline CDR1 SGDLS, CDR2 YYNGEE. This CDR3 is built from 15 residues. The CDR3 region is CASSVSREGGDTQYF. CDR3 DNA: TGTGCCAGCAGCGTATCGCGGGAGGGAGGAGATACGCAGTATTTT.

The genes are TRBV19 and TRBJ2-1; D is uncertain. CDR1 and CDR2 from the germline V gene are LNHDA and SQIVND (reference sequence). Trimming pared 5 bases from V and 8 bases from J, leaving 16 bases between. The CDR3 runs to 14 residues. The CDR3: CASSLFGLTDEQFF. DNA for the CDR3: TGTGCCAGTAGTCTATTCGGATTAACAGATGAGCAGTTCTTC. Combining the CDR3 with reference TRBV19 and TRBJ2-1 gives the whole variable domain DGGITQSPKYLFRKEGQNVTLSCEQNLNHDAMYWYRQDPGQGLRLIYYSQIVNDFQKGDIAEGYSVSREKKESFPLTVTSAQKNPTAFYLCASSLFGLTDEQFFGPGTRLTVL.

This rearrangement joins TRBV5-1 to TRBJ1-4; tentatively, D is TRBD1 (6 bases). The germline V and J ends were trimmed by 2 bases and 7 bases, with 15 bases remaining between them. The CDR3 covers 15 residues. In germline, CDR1 is SGHRS, CDR2 YFSETQ. CDR3: CASSFGRGAGEKLFF. CDR3 bases: TGCGCCAGCAGCTTCGGCAGGGGAGCGGGTGAAAAACTGTTTTTT.

In DNA form, the CDR3 reads TGTGCCAGCAGCTTGATGTCTAGCGGGGGGGATACGCAGTATTTT. It encodes CASSLMSSGGDTQYF. The chain uses TRBV5-4 and TRBJ2-3; 11 positions agree with TRBD2. The V gene's germline CDR1 is SGHNT and CDR2 YYREEE (reference sequence). This CDR3 is 15 amino acids long. The V gene end was trimmed by 1 base and the J gene end by 6 bases; junction bases not matched to a gene: 4. Drawing the rest from reference TRBV5-4 and TRBJ2-3, the complete variable domain is ETGVTQSPTHLIKTRGQQVTLRCSSQSGHNTVSWYQQALGQGPQFIFQYYREEENGRGNFPPRFSGLQFPNYSSELNVNALELDDSALYLCASSLMSSGGDTQYFGPGTRLTVL.

This chain joins TRBV28 and TRBJ2-3; D might be TRBD2 (6 bases). The CDR3 covers 15 residues. The V end was cut by 2 bases, the J end by 1 base, with 10 bases between. Germline V gene lookup returns CDR1 MDHEN and CDR2 SYDVKM. The CDR3 DNA is TGTGCCAGCAGTTTAGGGGGGACTCGCACAGATACGCAGTATTTT. Protein product: CASSLGGTRTDTQYF.

The chain links TRBV19 to TRBJ2-7; 8 bases align to TRBD2. After removal of 9 bases from V and 1 base from J, the junction contained 23 bases not matched to a gene. CDR3 length: 19 amino acids. Per germline, CDR1 LNHDA and CDR2 SQIVND (reference sequence). This CDR3 reads CARPTGRGDQAGVSYEQYF. DNA for the CDR3: TGTGCCAGACCCACCGGCCGGGGAGATCAAGCGGGAGTATCCTACGAGCAGTACTTC. The whole variable domain, remainder taken from reference TRBV19 and TRBJ2-7, is DGGITQSPKYLFRKEGQNVTLSCEQNLNHDAMYWYRQDPGQGLRLIYYSQIVNDFQKGDIAEGYSVSREKKESFPLTVTSAQKNPTAFYLCARPTGRGDQAGVSYEQYFGPGTRLTVT.

A single count supports this clone. The chain employs TRBV28 and TRBJ1-1; 9 bases align to TRBD1. CDR1 is MDHEN, CDR2 SYDVKM, per germline. The CDR3 consists of 15 residues. Trimming removed 6 bases from V and 5 bases from J; junction bases left unmatched: 10. CDR3 DNA: TGTGCCAGCAGCCCCGGCCGAGACAGGGGGACTGAAGCTTTCTTT. Its protein is CASSPGRDRGTEAFF.

V usage is TRBV30 and J usage is TRBJ1-1; D is undetermined. V was pared by 2 bases and J by 1 base, with 8 bases between. CDR3 length: 13 residues. In germline, CDR1 is GTSNPN, CDR2 SVGIG (reference sequence). As DNA, the CDR3 is TGTGCCTGGAGTTCGGCGGGGAACACTGAAGCTTTCTTT. It translates to CAWSSAGNTEAFF.

This clone was detected a few times. The chain recombines TRBV2 with TRBJ2-2; 11 bases align to TRBD2. V lost 7 bases, J lost 7 bases, and 5 bases stayed unmatched. Germline V lookup: CDR1 SNHLY, CDR2 FYNNEI. The CDR3 has 14 amino acids. The CDR3 loop reads CASISGRAGGELFF. The DNA of the CDR3 is TGTGCCAGCATTAGCGGGAGGGCCGGCGGGGAGCTGTTTTTT.

This clone has just a few counts. J is TRBJ2-7 and V is TRBV7-2; D is unresolved. CDR1 is SGHTA and CDR2 is FQGNSA in the germline V gene. The CDR3 covers 13 residues. Trimming cost V 6 bases and J 4 bases, with 13 bases left between them. The CDR3 DNA is TGTGCCAGCAGAAGCGCCAGTTATTACGAGCAGTACTTC. This encodes CASRSASYYEQYF.

This clone was recorded a few times. The chain employs TRBV15 and TRBJ2-5; D not certain. V was clipped by 2 bases and J by 2 bases, with 0 bases between them. This CDR3 region has 11 residues. Germline lookup yields CDR1 LNHNV and CDR2 YYDKDF (reference sequence). CDR3 coding DNA: TGTGCCACCAGCAGACAAGAGACCCAGTACTTC. Translation: CATSRQETQYF.

The V and J genes are TRBV28 and TRBJ2-7; the D gene could be TRBD1 or TRBD2 (6 bases each). V was pared by 2 bases and J by 7 bases, with 18 bases between. The CDR3 is 15 amino acids. Germline V gives CDR1 MDHEN, CDR2 SYDVKM. The CDR3 DNA is TGTGCCAGCAGTTTAAACGGGGGCGAGTCGAGTGAGCAGTACTTC. It encodes CASSLNGGESSEQYF. The full variable domain, its missing parts supplied by reference TRBV28 and TRBJ2-7, is DVKVTQSSRYLVKRTGEKVFLECVQDMDHENMFWYRQDPGLGLRLIYFSYDVKMKEKGDIPEGYSVSREKKERFSLILESASTNQTSMYLCASSLNGGESSEQYFGPGTRLTVT.

J is TRBJ2-6 and V is TRBV2, with D possibly TRBD1 on 6 matching bases. CDR3 length: 15 amino acids. The germline V gene has CDR1 SNHLY and CDR2 FYNNEI. The V end lost 6 bases, the J end lost 0 bases, and 9 bases lay between the germline ends. CDR3 coding DNA: TGTGCCAGCAGGTTACAGGGCTCTGGGGCCAACGTCCTGACTTTC. The encoded protein is CASRLQGSGANVLTF.

This chain links TRBV2 with TRBJ2-1; 7 nucleotides match TRBD2. Germline lookup yields CDR1 SNHLY and CDR2 FYNNEI. This CDR3 is 15 amino acids long. V shed 6 bases, J shed 3 bases, and the junction held 8 bases outside the gene matches. CDR3 amino acids: CASRVVASGYNEQFF. CDR3 coding DNA: TGTGCCAGCAGGGTAGTGGCTAGCGGCTACAATGAGCAGTTCTTC.

This clone was seen only once. J is TRBJ2-5 and V is TRBV4-2, with 11 bases lining up with TRBD2. The ends lost 1 base at V and 2 bases at J; junction bases unmatched: 12. The CDR3 has 19 residues. Germline CDR1 is LGHNA and CDR2 is YNFKEQ. The chain's CDR3 is CASSQGSRVAGGVQETQYF. CDR3 DNA sequence: TGTGCCAGCAGCCAAGGGAGCCGAGTAGCGGGAGGGGTTCAAGAGACCCAGTACTTC.

The J gene is TRBJ1-5, the V gene TRBV27; D gene ambiguous. V lost 5 bases, J lost 6 bases, and 17 bases lay in between. Germline V gene sequence: CDR1 MNHEY, CDR2 SMNVEV (reference sequence). The CDR3 contains 15 residues. The chain's CDR3 is CASSADTRGFQPQHF. The CDR3 DNA reads TGTGCCAGCAGTGCTGACACCCGGGGATTTCAGCCCCAGCATTTT.

The rearrangement joins TRBV5-1 to TRBJ2-3, with D possibly matching TRBD2 (6 bases). Trimming shortened V by 1 base and J by 1 base, and 16 bases separated the two germline ends. This CDR3 comprises 17 residues. Per germline, CDR1 SGHRS and CDR2 YFSETQ. This chain's CDR3 is CASSLPPGGAGTDTQYF. CDR3 DNA sequence: TGCGCCAGCAGCTTGCCCCCCGGGGGAGCGGGCACAGATACGCAGTATTTT.

The chain carries TRBV19 and TRBJ2-5; weak D call: TRBD2 (5 bases). This CDR3 comprises 15 residues. V lost 5 bases and J lost 4, with 17 bases in between. The germline gives CDR1 LNHDA, CDR2 SQIVND (reference sequence). The CDR3 DNA sequence: TGTGCCAGTAGTGCGCTAGCTTCGGGGAGAGAGACCCAGTACTTC. Translated, it gives CASSALASGRETQYF. Filled out from reference TRBV19 and TRBJ2-5, the complete variable domain reads DGGITQSPKYLFRKEGQNVTLSCEQNLNHDAMYWYRQDPGQGLRLIYYSQIVNDFQKGDIAEGYSVSREKKESFPLTVTSAQKNPTAFYLCASSALASGRETQYFGPGTRLLVL.

This chain joins TRBV30 and TRBJ2-2; tentatively, D is TRBD1 or TRBD2 (5 bases each). The germline V and J ends were trimmed by 0 bases and 8 bases, with 7 bases remaining between them. CDR3 length: 12 residues. Per germline, CDR1 GTSNPN and CDR2 SVGIG (reference sequence). CDR3 sequence (DNA): TGTGCCTGGAGTGTGGGGGAGGGGGAGCTGTTTTTT. Protein sequence: CAWSVGEGELFF.

V is TRBV14 and J is TRBJ2-7, with D tentatively TRBD1 (5 bases). Germline V gene data show CDR1 as SGHDN and CDR2 as FVKESK. Trimming cost V 4 bases and J 0 bases, with 16 bases left between them. This CDR3 region has 16 residues. This CDR3 reads CASSLGLGELSYEQYF. The CDR3 DNA reads TGTGCCAGCAGCCTTGGTTTAGGGGAACTCTCCTACGAGCAGTACTTC.

J is TRBJ1-1 and V is TRBV5-1; no firm D call. The CDR3 is 14 residues long. The V and J ends lost 3 bases and 4 bases respectively, with 13 bases between them. In germline, CDR1 is SGHRS, CDR2 YFSETQ. This chain's CDR3 is CASSSGRMGTEAFF. The CDR3 bases are TGCGCCAGCAGCTCAGGACGGATGGGCACTGAAGCTTTCTTT.

The V gene is TRBV2, the J gene TRBJ2-7; TRBD2 matches 7 bases. Germline CDR1 is SNHLY and CDR2 is FYNNEI. The CDR3 covers 15 residues. Germline trimming cut 1 base from V and 6 bases from J; bases unmatched to any gene: 9. The CDR3 region has the DNA TGTGCCAGCAGTGAAGATGGTGGGAGGGCTGTCGAGCAGTACTTC. Protein: CASSEDGGRAVEQYF.

The rearrangement uses TRBV7-3 and TRBJ2-1; D unresolved. CDR1 is SGHTA, CDR2 FQGTGA, per germline. CDR3 length: 14 amino acids. V was cut by 5 bases and J by 10 bases, with 18 bases left in between. In DNA form, the CDR3 reads TGTGCCAGCAGCCCACGGGCGGTCCCAGGAGAGCAGTTCTTC. Translating gives CASSPRAVPGEQFF.